Listed here is a single TCR beta chain. Its target is not known. These data come from a study of cytomegalovirus exposure and HLA in healthy donors. In the study overall: The roughly 670 first-cohort repertoires shared a platform with the approximately 120 validation repertoires, as reported in a later analysis. Notes on the study in general: Fewer than 200 TCR beta chains were listed as cytomegalovirus-associated. Subsequent analysis showed first-cohort TCR clusters tending to co-occur in 120 validation repertoires. Usually a TCR sequence was rare, but some public TCRs were found in many donors.

Per the germline V gene, CDR1 is SEHNR and CDR2 is FQNEAQ (reference sequence). J lost 1 base, V lost 4 bases, and 2 bases had no gene match. The CDR3 is 14 residues long. The data were produced by immunoSEQ multiplex PCR, yet TCRdb's version contains in-frame clones alone and is incomplete. The sample holds 100,000 or so clones; 85% are singletons and the top ten take more than 20%. This TCR derives from a man aged 18 to 29 in good health and CMV-seropositive. Input material: PBMCs. V is TRBV7-9 and J is TRBJ1-1; 8 nucleotides agree with TRBD1. The CDR3 region is CASSSDRENTEAFF. The CDR3 nucleotides are TGTGCCAGCAGCTCGGACAGGGAGAACACTGAAGCTTTCTTT.